These T cell receptor beta chains were read from a single sample in a study of blood T cell repertoires in COVID-19. Here immunoSEQ multiplex PCR was the method, and the copy in TCRdb shows in-frame clones only, minus some. The sample contains approximately 220,000 clones, around 89% of which appear only once. Material for sequencing was PBMCs or T cells enriched from blood (not recorded which). Source of these receptors: a young woman who had recovered from COVID-19. Each CDR3 is given with its conserved first and last residue. D genes are given only for firm matches. Size tells how often a clone was seen (once, few, many) or the class of an expanded clone, and some rows leave it out.

size,V,J,D,CDR3,DNA
few,TRBV28,TRBJ1-2,-,CASSLRASGYTF,TGTGCCAGCAGTTTGAGGGCCTCTGGCTACACCTTC
once,TRBV19,TRBJ1-1,TRBD1,CASKLDRTMNTEAFF,TGTGCCAGTAAATTGGACAGGACCATGAACACTGAAGCTTTCTTT
few,TRBV19,TRBJ2-3,TRBD2,CASSLPTSGGADTQYF,TGTGCCAGTAGCCTCCCGACTAGCGGGGGAGCAGATACGCAGTATTTT
once,TRBV19,TRBJ2-2,TRBD1,CASSIVTGGTGELFF,TGTGCCAGTAGTATTGTGACAGGGGGCACCGGGGAGCTGTTTTTT
-,TRBV27,TRBJ1-2,TRBD1,CASSHKQGGYYGYTF,TGTGCCAGCAGTCACAAACAGGGGGGATACTATGGCTACACCTTC
-,TRBV28,TRBJ1-6,-,CASSLRVESPLHF,TGTGCCAGCAGTTTGAGGGTTGAGTCACCCCTCCACTTT
-,TRBV2,TRBJ2-1,-,CASAGNEQFF,TGTGCCAGCGCAGGGAATGAGCAGTTCTTC
-,TRBV21-1,TRBJ1-1,-,CASSKARFRNTEAFF,TGTGCCAGCAGCAAAGCGAGGTTTCGAAACACTGAAGCTTTCTTT
-,TRBV7-2,TRBJ1-5,-,CASSLLEKPQHF,TGTGCCAGCAGCCTCCTGGAGAAGCCCCAGCATTTT
few,TRBV5-4,TRBJ2-1,TRBD1,CASSWRQGPRNEQFF,TGTGCCAGCAGCTGGAGACAGGGTCCCCGCAATGAGCAGTTCTTC
-,TRBV6-5,TRBJ1-6,-,CASGVLRQVSPLHF,TGTGCCAGCGGAGTACTAAGACAGGTCTCACCCCTCCACTTT
-,TRBV7-3,TRBJ1-2,-,CASSFGGSANYGYTF,TGTGCCAGCAGCTTCGGGGGATCAGCTAACTATGGCTACACCTTC
-,TRBV9,TRBJ2-7,-,CASSVGVGDYEQYF,TGTGCCAGCAGCGTAGGTGTCGGGGACTACGAGCAGTACTTC
-,TRBV11-2,TRBJ2-7,TRBD1,CASSSRGQGDEQYF,TGTGCCAGCAGCTCCCGGGGACAGGGGGACGAGCAGTACTTC
-,TRBV18,TRBJ2-7,-,CASSPQGLPGEQYF,TGTGCCAGCTCACCGCAGGGCCTTCCTGGCGAGCAGTACTTC
once,TRBV24-1,TRBJ2-5,-,CATSDSGETQYF,TGTGCCACCAGTGATTCGGGGGAGACCCAGTACTTC
-,TRBV2,TRBJ1-2,-,CASSEGMRGYTF,TGTGCCAGCAGTGAGGGTATGAGGGGCTACACCTTC
-,TRBV5-6,TRBJ1-1,TRBD1,CASSLARGLMGRAEAFF,TGTGCCAGCAGCTTGGCCAGGGGGCTTATGGGGAGGGCTGAAGCTTTCTTT
-,TRBV19,TRBJ1-4,TRBD1,CASRETGEGEKLFF,TGTGCCAGTAGAGAGACAGGGGAAGGTGAAAAACTGTTTTTT
-,TRBV4-3,TRBJ1-2,TRBD1,CASSQGVADRGLYGYTF,TGCGCCAGCAGCCAAGGGGTCGCGGACAGGGGCCTCTATGGCTACACCTTC
-,TRBV9,TRBJ2-2,-,CASSARTGTNTGELFF,TGTGCCAGCAGCGCCAGGACGGGAACGAACACCGGGGAGCTGTTTTTT
-,TRBV6-6,TRBJ2-1,-,CASRPSGADEQFF,TGTGCCAGCAGACCGTCGGGAGCCGATGAGCAGTTCTTC
-,TRBV7-3,TRBJ1-1,-,CASSLRRSGGGGTSAEAFF,TGTGCCAGCAGCTTACGGAGGTCCGGGGGAGGAGGGACTAGCGCTGAAGCTTTCTTT
-,TRBV5-6,TRBJ2-6,-,CASSLNRLTSGANVLTF,TGTGCCAGCAGCTTGAACAGGTTAACATCTGGGGCCAACGTCCTGACTTTC
few,TRBV29-1,TRBJ1-2,TRBD1,CSVEVGRGNGGYTF,TGCAGCGTTGAGGTGGGCAGGGGGAATGGAGGCTACACCTTC
-,TRBV12-3/TRBV12-4,TRBJ1-1,TRBD1,CASGGQLDTEAFF,TGTGCCAGCGGGGGACAGTTGGACACTGAAGCTTTCTTT
-,TRBV2,TRBJ2-1,TRBD1,CASVAGGYNEQFF,TGTGCCAGCGTAGCAGGGGGCTACAATGAGCAGTTCTTC
-,TRBV4-3,TRBJ1-2,-,CASSQDNGANYGYTF,TGCGCCAGCAGCCAAGATAACGGAGCTAACTATGGCTACACCTTC
-,TRBV7-9,TRBJ1-1,-,CASSDSGDPNTEAFF,TGTGCCAGCAGCGACTCGGGGGACCCTAACACTGAAGCTTTCTTT
-,TRBV10-3,TRBJ1-3,TRBD1,CAIRESKQGNGNTIYF,TGTGCCATCAGAGAATCTAAACAGGGGAATGGAAACACCATATATTTT
-,TRBV19,TRBJ1-1,-,CASSILAGDTEAFF,TGTGCCAGTAGTATATTGGCAGGGGACACTGAAGCTTTCTTT
-,TRBV11-2,TRBJ1-5,-,CASSPADRPNQPQHF,TGTGCCAGCAGCCCCGCTGACAGACCGAATCAGCCCCAGCATTTT
once,TRBV7-3,TRBJ1-1,-,CASSLTRFTEAFF,TGTGCCAGCAGCTTAACACGGTTCACTGAAGCTTTCTTT